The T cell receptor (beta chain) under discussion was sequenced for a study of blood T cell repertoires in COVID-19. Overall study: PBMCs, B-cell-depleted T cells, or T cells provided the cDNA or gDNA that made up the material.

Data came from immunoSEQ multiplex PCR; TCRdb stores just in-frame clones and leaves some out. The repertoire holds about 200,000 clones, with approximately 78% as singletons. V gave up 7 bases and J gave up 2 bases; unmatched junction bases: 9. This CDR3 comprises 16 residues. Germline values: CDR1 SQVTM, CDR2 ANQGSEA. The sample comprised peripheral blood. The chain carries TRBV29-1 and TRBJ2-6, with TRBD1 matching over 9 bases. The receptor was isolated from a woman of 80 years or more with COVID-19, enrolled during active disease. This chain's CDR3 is CSARGQGSPGANVLTF. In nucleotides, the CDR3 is TGCAGCGCGCGGGGACAGGGCTCCCCTGGGGCCAACGTCCTGACTTTC.